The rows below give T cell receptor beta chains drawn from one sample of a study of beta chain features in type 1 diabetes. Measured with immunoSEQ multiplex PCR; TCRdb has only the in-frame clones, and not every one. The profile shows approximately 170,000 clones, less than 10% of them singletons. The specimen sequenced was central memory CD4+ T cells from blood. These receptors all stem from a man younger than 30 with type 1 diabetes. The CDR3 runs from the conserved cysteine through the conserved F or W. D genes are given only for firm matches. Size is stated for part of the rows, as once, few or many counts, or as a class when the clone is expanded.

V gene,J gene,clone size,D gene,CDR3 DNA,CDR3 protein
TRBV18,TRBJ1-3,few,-,TGTGCCAGCTCCCCCACAGGCCAGGAGTCTGGAAACACCATATATTTT,CASSPTGQESGNTIYF
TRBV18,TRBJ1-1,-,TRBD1,TGTGCCAGCTCAACAAGACAGGGATATAACACTGAAGCTTTCTTT,CASSTRQGYNTEAFF
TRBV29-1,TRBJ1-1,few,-,TGCAGCGTTGGACAGTCCTCGGGCACTGAAGCTTTCTTT,CSVGQSSGTEAFF
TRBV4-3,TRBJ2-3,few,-,TGCGCCAGCAGCCAAGGTTTGGGGGCCGCAGATACGCAGTATTTT,CASSQGLGAADTQYF
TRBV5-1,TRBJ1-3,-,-,TGCGCCAGCAGACTTAGCCTCTCTGGAAACACCATATATTTT,CASRLSLSGNTIYF
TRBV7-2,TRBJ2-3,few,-,TGTGCCAGCAGCTTATCTAGGTCAGATACGCAGTATTTT,CASSLSRSDTQYF
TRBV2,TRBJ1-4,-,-,TGTGCCAGCAGGGCAGGGTCAGGCGAAAAACTGTTTTTT,CASRAGSGEKLFF
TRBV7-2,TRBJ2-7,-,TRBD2,TGTGCCAGCAGCTCAGCTAGCGGGATTCAGTACGAGCAGTACTTC,CASSSASGIQYEQYF
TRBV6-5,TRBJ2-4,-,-,TGTGCCAGCAGACCGCCGGGAGACAACATTCAGTACTTC,CASRPPGDNIQYF
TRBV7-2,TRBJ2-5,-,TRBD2,TGTGCCAGCAGCTTTGTAGGCGGCGGGGGGCGGGAGACCCAGTACTTC,CASSFVGGGGRETQYF
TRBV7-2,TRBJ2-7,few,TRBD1,TGTGCCAGCAGCTATCGGACAGGGGAAAACGAGCAGTACTTC,CASSYRTGENEQYF
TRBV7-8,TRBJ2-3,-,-,TGTGCCAGCAGCTTAGTACCGGCCGGGGCGGGACGCACAGATACGCAGTATTTT,CASSLVPAGAGRTDTQYF
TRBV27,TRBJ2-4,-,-,TGTGCCAGCAGTTCCGGGGACAACGGAAACATTCAGTACTTC,CASSSGDNGNIQYF
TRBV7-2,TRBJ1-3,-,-,TGTGCCAGCAGCCTACAACAGGGAGCAGGAAACACCATATATTTT,CASSLQQGAGNTIYF
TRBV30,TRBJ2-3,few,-,TGTGCCTGGGGATCGGGGATCACAGATACGCAGTATTTT,CAWGSGITDTQYF
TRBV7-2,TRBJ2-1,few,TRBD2,TGTGCCAGCAGCTTAGTCGCTAGCGGGGGCCCTATCGGGCAGTTCTTC,CASSLVASGGPIGQFF
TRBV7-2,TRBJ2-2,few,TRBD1,TGTGCCAGCAGCCCAAGGACAGGGTCAAACACCGGGGAGCTGTTTTTT,CASSPRTGSNTGELFF
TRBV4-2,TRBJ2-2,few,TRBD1,TGTGCCAGCAGCCGAGGACAGGGGGTCGCCACCGGGGAGCTGTTTTTT,CASSRGQGVATGELFF
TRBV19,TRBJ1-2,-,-,TGTGCCAGTAGTATGTGGAGCGCGGGGGACTATGGCTACACCTTC,CASSMWSAGDYGYTF
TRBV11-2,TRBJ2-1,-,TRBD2,TGTGCCAGCAGCTTACGCGGGAGGACTCTAGCGGGGGGGCGGGATGAGCAGTTCTTC,CASSLRGRTLAGGRDEQFF
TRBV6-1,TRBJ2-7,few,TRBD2,TGTGCCAGCAGTGTAACTAGCGGGTGGACCGAAAGGGAGCAGTACTTC,CASSVTSGWTEREQYF
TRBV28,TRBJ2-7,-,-,TGTGCCAGCAGTTCGGGAGTATGGGAGCAGTACTTC,CASSSGVWEQYF
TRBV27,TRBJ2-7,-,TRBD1,TGTGCCAGCAGTTTAGCCGGGACAGGGGGGTACGAGCAGTACTTC,CASSLAGTGGYEQYF
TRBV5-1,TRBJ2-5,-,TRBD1,TGCGCCAGCAGCTTAAGACAGGGGGCGGGAGAGACCCAGTACTTC,CASSLRQGAGETQYF
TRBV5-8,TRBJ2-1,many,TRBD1,TGTGCCAGCAGCCAGGGACAGGGCCCCTACAATGAGCAGTTCTTC,CASSQGQGPYNEQFF
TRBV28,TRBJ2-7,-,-,TGTGCCAGCACCCTGGGGGGTAGTATAGAGGACTTC,CASTLGGSIEDF
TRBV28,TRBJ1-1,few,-,TGTGCCAGCAGTCCAAGCTACACTGAAGCTTTCTTT,CASSPSYTEAFF
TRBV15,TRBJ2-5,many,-,TGTGCCACCAGCAGGAGACTAGGGGAGACCCAGTACTTC,CATSRRLGETQYF
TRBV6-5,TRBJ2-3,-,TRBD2,TGTGCCAGCAGCCGAGCGGGAAGCACAGATACGCAGTATTTT,CASSRAGSTDTQYF
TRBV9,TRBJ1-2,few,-,TGTGCCAGCAGCTCGGTTCGCACCTTC,CASSSVRTF
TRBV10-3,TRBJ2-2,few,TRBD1,TGTGCCATCACGGGACAGGGCCCTGACACCGGGGAGCTGTTTTTT,CAITGQGPDTGELFF
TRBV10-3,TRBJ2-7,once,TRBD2,TGTGCCATCAGTGGAGGACTAGCGGGGAACTCCTACGAGCAGTACTTC,CAISGGLAGNSYEQYF
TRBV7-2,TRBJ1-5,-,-,TGTGCCAGCAGCTTTAATAGCAATCAGCCCCAGCATTTT,CASSFNSNQPQHF
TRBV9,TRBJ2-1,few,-,TGTGCCAGCAGTCAACTTTCCGGGACTCTCACTTATGAGCAGTTCTTC,CASSQLSGTLTYEQFF
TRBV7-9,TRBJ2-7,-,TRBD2,TGTGCCAGCAGCTCCACGAGCGGGACCCACTACGAGCAGTACTTC,CASSSTSGTHYEQYF
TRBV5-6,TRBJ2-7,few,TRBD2,TGTGCCAGCAGCTTGAGAGCGGGAACGTACTACGAGCAGTACTTC,CASSLRAGTYYEQYF
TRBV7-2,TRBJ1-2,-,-,TGTGCCAGCAGCATCAGGGCGACAGGAGAGGGAGGCTACACCTTC,CASSIRATGEGGYTF
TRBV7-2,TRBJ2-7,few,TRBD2,TGTGCCAGCAGCCAAGGCCGGCTAGCGGCCATCTCCTACGAGCAGTACTTC,CASSQGRLAAISYEQYF
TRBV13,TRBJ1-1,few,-,TGTGCCAGCAGCCCGAGGGTGAACACTGAAGCTTTCTTT,CASSPRVNTEAFF
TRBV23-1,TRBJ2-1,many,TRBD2,TGCGCCAGCAGAGGAGGAGCCGGACTAGCGGGAAAAGTGCAGTTCTTC,CASRGGAGLAGKVQFF
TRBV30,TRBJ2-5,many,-,TGTGCCTGGAGGGGGACACCCCGAGGGACCCAGTACTTC,CAWRGTPRGTQYF
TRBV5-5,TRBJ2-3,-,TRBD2,TGTGCCAGCAGCTGGGACTATGCAGATACGCAGTATTTT,CASSWDYADTQYF
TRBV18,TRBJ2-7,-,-,TGTGCCAGCTCACCTGACCCGACTGCCTCCTACGAGCAGTACTTC,CASSPDPTASYEQYF
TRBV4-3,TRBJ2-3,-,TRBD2,TGCGCCAGCAGCCAATCCGGACTAGCTTCTAGCACAGATACGCAGTATTTT,CASSQSGLASSTDTQYF
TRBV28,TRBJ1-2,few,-,TGTGCCAGCAGTCAAACAGGATATTATGGCTACACCTTC,CASSQTGYYGYTF
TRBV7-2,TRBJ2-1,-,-,TGTGCCAGCAGCTTAGGGGTTCTAGATGAGCAGTTCTTC,CASSLGVLDEQFF
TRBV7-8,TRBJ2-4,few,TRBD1,TGTGCCAGCAGCTTAACAGGGGGTTCGGACATTCAGTACTTC,CASSLTGGSDIQYF
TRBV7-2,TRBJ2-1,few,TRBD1,TGTGCCAGCGGGACAGGGGCCTACAATGAGCAGTTCTTC,CASGTGAYNEQFF
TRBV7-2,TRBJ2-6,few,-,TGTGCCAGCCGCGGAGCCCTGGGTAGGGCCAACGTCCTGACTTTC,CASRGALGRANVLTF